These 20 T cell receptor beta chains originate from one sample sequenced in a study of T cell responses to AZD1222 COVID-19 vaccine. Data came from immunoSEQ multiplex PCR; TCRdb stores just in-frame clones and leaves some out. The table lists tens of thousands of clones, around 90% of them singletons. Sequencing used peripheral blood, obtained on day 0 of AZD1222 vaccination. The receptors stem from an adult in good health.

The V call is TRBV19, the J call TRBJ1-6, with a tentative D call TRBD1 (6 bases). Germline V lookup: CDR1 LNHDA, CDR2 SQIVND (reference sequence). The ends were cut back, 2 bases at V and 10 bases at J, with 15 bases in the middle. This CDR3 has 15 amino acids. The CDR3 sequence: CASSITHRESSPLHF. The CDR3 DNA reads TGTGCCAGTAGTATAACCCACAGGGAAAGCTCACCCCTCCACTTT.

The gene calls are TRBV4-1 and TRBJ2-7; no clear D gene. CDR1 and CDR2 (germline): MGHRA, YSYEKL. V gave up 0 bases and J gave up 7 bases, with 16 bases separating them. The CDR3 has 15 residues. CDR3: CASSQDIGRMGEQYF. The CDR3 region has the DNA TGCGCCAGCAGCCAAGATATAGGCAGGATGGGGGAGCAGTACTTC.

The rearrangement joins TRBV4-2 to TRBJ1-2; D remains unclear. Germline CDR1 reads LGHNA; CDR2 reads YNFKEQ. CDR3 length: 16 residues. V was trimmed by 0 bases and J by 3 bases, leaving 14 bases between them. The CDR3: CASSQDRNSIYYGYTF. As DNA, the CDR3 is TGTGCCAGCAGCCAAGATAGAAACAGTATTTACTATGGCTACACCTTC.

The rearrangement joins TRBV19 to TRBJ1-5; no firm D call. CDR3 length: 16 residues. The germline V gene has CDR1 LNHDA and CDR2 SQIVND (reference sequence). Trimming removed 6 bases from V and 2 bases from J, with 17 bases in between. Here the CDR3 reads CASSLYSGQGNQPQHF. In DNA, the CDR3 is TGTGCCAGTAGCCTATACAGTGGGCAGGGCAATCAGCCCCAGCATTTT.

The rearrangement links TRBV7-9 to TRBJ2-1; TRBD1 matches 11 bases. Unmatched junction bases numbered 10, after V lost 5 bases and J lost 7 bases. The CDR3 sequence is 16 residues long. Germline assignment: CDR1 SEHNR and CDR2 FQNEAQ (reference sequence). The CDR3 here is CASSLGVGQGANEQFF. CDR3 DNA: TGTGCCAGCAGCCTAGGTGTAGGACAGGGGGCGAATGAGCAGTTCTTC.

The chain joins TRBV6-2 or TRBV6-3 to TRBJ2-7; D possibly corresponds to TRBD2 (9 bases). The ends were cut back, 2 bases at V and 2 bases at J, with 28 bases in the middle. The CDR3 covers 20 residues. Germline assignment: CDR1 MNHEY and CDR2 SVGEGT. The CDR3 is CASSYVPGQVPSGATYEQYF. CDR3 bases: TGTGCCAGCAGTTACGTACCGGGACAGGTGCCTAGCGGGGCTACCTACGAGCAGTACTTC.

The V gene is TRBV19, the J gene TRBJ1-1; D remains unclear. Trimming shortened V by 10 bases and J by 0 bases, and 6 bases separated the two germline ends. This CDR3 contains 11 residues. The germline V gene encodes CDR1 LNHDA and CDR2 SQIVND (reference sequence). In DNA form, the CDR3 reads TGTGCCACATACTTGAACACTGAAGCTTTCTTT. It is translated as CATYLNTEAFF.

The gene calls are TRBV27 and TRBJ1-2, with TRBD1 identical over 8 bases. Germline values: CDR1 MNHEY, CDR2 SMNVEV (reference sequence). The length of the CDR3 is 14 residues. Losses at the gene ends were 0 bases for V and 6 bases for J; bases not matched to a gene: 3. The CDR3, as DNA: TGTGCCAGCAGTTTATCCAGGGGGCGCCATGGCTACACCTTC. This gives the protein CASSLSRGRHGYTF.

The rearrangement uses TRBV7-3 and TRBJ2-2; 10 nucleotides match TRBD1. Germline values: CDR1 SGHTA, CDR2 FQGTGA. This CDR3 contains 18 residues. V was clipped by 0 bases and J by 3 bases; unmatched bases: 7. The CDR3 DNA is TGTGCCAGCAGCTTAACGACCCAGGGACAGGGGTACACCGGGGAGCTGTTTTTT. This sequence encodes CASSLTTQGQGYTGELFF.

V is TRBV15 and J is TRBJ2-3; possible D gene TRBD2, 6 bases. Germline-derived CDR1 and CDR2 are LNHNV and YYDKDF (reference sequence). V was cut by 4 bases and J by 2 bases, with 13 bases left in between. The CDR3 consists of 15 residues. Here the CDR3 reads CATSTSAGTTDTQYF. DNA of the CDR3: TGTGCCACCAGCACCAGTGCGGGGACCACAGATACGCAGTATTTT.

This sequence joins TRBV11-2 and TRBJ1-4; no firm D call. Trimming pared 3 bases from V and 0 bases from J, leaving 5 bases between. This CDR3 is built from 14 residues. Germline V lookup: CDR1 SGHAT, CDR2 FQNNGV. The CDR3 is CASSLWSTNEKLFF. The CDR3 DNA sequence: TGTGCCAGCAGCTTGTGGTCAACTAATGAAAAACTGTTTTTT.

The chain combines TRBV28 with TRBJ1-2; no definite D call. Deletions cut 4 bases from V and 2 bases from J, with 8 bases between. Germline V CDR1 and CDR2: MDHEN, SYDVKM. There are 13 residues in the CDR3. CDR3: CASSWAGNYGYTF. The DNA of the CDR3 is TGTGCCAGCAGTTGGGCGGGAAACTATGGCTACACCTTC.

J is TRBJ2-7 and V is TRBV7-8, with D perhaps being TRBD1 or TRBD2 (5 bases each). Trimming left V 3 bases short and J 2 bases short, with 11 bases between. The CDR3 is made up of 14 amino acids. Germline V lookup: CDR1 SGHVS, CDR2 FQNEAQ. CDR3 DNA: TGTGCCAGCAGCTTGGGACCCGGAGCCTACGAGCAGTACTTC. This codes for CASSLGPGAYEQYF.

The rearrangement joins TRBV28 to TRBJ1-3; 7 bases agree with TRBD1. The CDR3 contains 15 residues. Unmatched junction bases numbered 10, after V lost 4 bases and J lost 7 bases. Germline CDR1 and CDR2: MDHEN and SYDVKM. CDR3 loop: CASSSLTGERNTIYF. The CDR3 DNA is TGTGCCAGCAGTTCCCTAACAGGGGAGAGGAACACCATATATTTT.

V usage is TRBV7-3 and J usage is TRBJ2-1; TRBD1 matches at 10 bases. This CDR3 comprises 15 residues. J gave up 4 bases and V 5 bases, and 5 bases lay outside the gene matches. Germline loops: CDR1 SGHTA, CDR2 FQGTGA. The CDR3 nucleotides are TGTGCCAGCAGCCTGAGGGGACAGGGGTACAATGAGCAGTTCTTC. It yields the protein CASSLRGQGYNEQFF.

This clone has just one count. The V and J genes are TRBV14 and TRBJ1-4; D possibly corresponds to TRBD1 (5 bases). This CDR3 contains 14 residues. Germline CDR1 SGHDN, CDR2 FVKESK. The V gene lost 4 bases and the J gene lost 1 base, with 7 bases spanning the gap. The CDR3 bases are TGTGCCAGCAGCCCCAGGGTAACTAATGAAAAACTGTTTTTT. Residues: CASSPRVTNEKLFF.

This chain links TRBV2 with TRBJ2-2, with 8 nucleotides matching TRBD1. Losses at the gene ends were 6 bases for V and 1 base for J; bases not matched to a gene: 7. The germline gives CDR1 SNHLY, CDR2 FYNNEI. The CDR3 loop spans 16 amino acids. DNA for the CDR3: TGTGCCAGCAGCCCCCAGGGGGCGCGGAACACCGGGGAGCTGTTTTTT. It yields the protein CASSPQGARNTGELFF.

The J gene is TRBJ2-7, the V gene TRBV27, with TRBD2 matching 9 bases. The V gene end was trimmed by 5 bases and the J gene end by 4 bases; junction bases not matched to a gene: 12. CDR3 length: 16 residues. The germline CDR1 and CDR2 sequences are MNHEY and SMNVEV (reference sequence). The CDR3 is CASSAFGGGGAYEQYF. Here the CDR3 DNA reads TGTGCCAGCAGTGCCTTCGGGGGCGGGGGGGCGTACGAGCAGTACTTC.

The chain has TRBV7-8 and TRBJ1-4, with 7 nucleotides matching TRBD1. J gave up 7 bases and V 5 bases, and 19 bases lay outside the gene matches. The CDR3 totals 18 residues. Germline CDR1 reads SGHVS; CDR2 reads FQNEAQ. CDR3 region: CASSPVQCGQGVSEKLFF. The CDR3 DNA follows: TGTGCCAGCAGCCCCGTACAGTGTGGGCAGGGGGTAAGTGAAAAACTGTTTTTT. Combining the CDR3 with reference TRBV7-8 and TRBJ1-4 gives the whole variable domain GAGVSQSPRYKVAKRGQDVALRCDPISGHVSLFWYQQALGQGPEFLTYFQNEAQLDKSGLPSDRFFAERPEGSVSTLKIQRTQQEDSAVYLCASSPVQCGQGVSEKLFFGSGTQLSVL.

The V and J genes are TRBV11-2 and TRBJ1-1; 7 nucleotides agree with TRBD1. The V gene's germline CDR1 is SGHAT and CDR2 FQNNGV. This CDR3 region has 18 residues. V shed 5 bases and J 1 base; nucleotides not matched to a gene: 16. The CDR3, as DNA: TGTGCCAGCAGCCTTTTCAGTGGGACAGTGGGGGAGAACACTGAAGCTTTCTTT. Its translation is CASSLFSGTVGENTEAFF.